The 5 T cell receptor beta chains in this list originate from one sample, sequenced in a study of blood T cell repertoires in COVID-19. Assay used: immunoSEQ multiplex PCR; TCRdb lists only in-frame clones, some missing. The sample lists roughly 200,000 clones, around four fifths occurring once. Sequencing was done on a sample of peripheral blood. The receptors originated from a man aged 35-49 years with active or convalescent COVID-19.

This clone came up a few times. The chain has TRBV6-6 and TRBJ1-1, with D perhaps TRBD1 (5 bases). The CDR3 totals 13 residues. Trimming left V 5 bases short and J 5 bases short, with 12 bases between. The germline gives CDR1 MNHNY, CDR2 SVGAGI (reference sequence). The CDR3 spells CASSPAGRTEAFF. DNA for the CDR3: TGTGCCAGCAGTCCCGCGGGGCGGACTGAAGCTTTCTTT.

This chain uses TRBV3-1 (or the pseudogene TRBV3-2) with TRBJ1-1; 8 bases are shared with TRBD1. CDR3 length: 16 amino acids. Per the germline V gene, CDR1 is LGHDT and CDR2 is YNNKEL (reference sequence). After removal of 4 bases from V and 5 bases from J, the junction contained 12 bases not matched to a gene. In nucleotides, the CDR3 is TGTGCCAGCAGCCCTACAGGGGGGACTGTGGAAACTGAAGCTTTCTTT. Amino acid sequence: CASSPTGGTVETEAFF.

The CDR3 protein is CASSLGTGTTNEQFF. The DNA for the CDR3 is TGTGCCAGCAGCTTAGGAACCGGGACTACCAATGAGCAGTTCTTC. The rearrangement uses TRBV7-9 and TRBJ2-1; 7 positions match TRBD2. V lost 1 base, J lost 6 bases, and 6 bases stayed unmatched. This CDR3 is built from 15 residues. Germline CDR1 SEHNR, CDR2 FQNEAQ (reference sequence).

The chain joins TRBV19 to TRBJ1-2, with D unresolved. This CDR3 is built from 13 residues. Trimming took 1 base from V and 3 from J, leaving 6 bases between them. Germline V gives CDR1 LNHDA, CDR2 SQIVND (reference sequence). CDR3 DNA sequence: TGTGCCAGTAGTATAGCCCTAGACTATGGCTACACCTTC. It encodes CASSIALDYGYTF.

The chain joins TRBV5-5 to TRBJ1-5, with D tentatively TRBD1 (6 bases). The CDR3 is 16 amino acids. Germline values: CDR1 SGHKS, CDR2 YYEKEE (reference sequence). The V and J ends lost 1 base and 3 bases respectively, with 14 bases between them. CDR3 loop: CASSLYGTSDNQPQHF. CDR3 DNA sequence: TGTGCCAGCAGCTTGTATGGGACATCGGACAATCAGCCCCAGCATTTT. Complete variable domain (other parts from reference TRBV5-5 and TRBJ1-5): DAGVTQSPTHLIKTRGQQVTLRCSPISGHKSVSWYQQVLGQGPQFIFQYYEKEERGRGNFPDRFSARQFPNYSSELNVNALLLGDSALYLCASSLYGTSDNQPQHFGDGTRLSIL.